This T cell receptor beta chain appears in the sequencing data of a study of T cell changes during pregnancy in multiple sclerosis. TCRdb's table, derived via immunoSEQ multiplex PCR, lists solely in-frame clones and lacks some. The sample holds around 33,000 clones, 90% seen once. The CDR3 has 15 residues. CDR1 SGHKS and CDR2 YYEKEE come from the germline V gene (reference sequence). Trimming took off 4 bases at V and 0 bases at J, with 14 bases between the two ends. The clonotype originates from a female donor in good health, enrolled as a control in a pregnancy study. This chain uses TRBV5-5 with TRBJ2-7; D uncertain. Sequences were derived from peripheral blood, sampled in the third trimester of pregnancy. This CDR3 is CASSPEARISYEQYF. The CDR3 bases are TGTGCCAGCAGCCCCGAGGCACGGATCTCCTACGAGCAGTACTTC.